Listed here are 32 T cell receptor beta chains from one sample, sequenced in a study of early T cells in non-severe SARS-CoV-2 infection. TCRdb reprocessed the 5' RACE reads with MiXCR, giving one entry per CDR3 protein. The profile covers 35,000 to 50,000 distinct CDR3 sequences, with around 7% appearing a single time and approximately 4.5% taken by the ten largest. The sequencing sample was made of whole blood. These receptors were obtained from an adult who was a healthcare worker with PCR-confirmed SARS-CoV-2 infection or an uninfected control (not recorded which).

At least ten counts were recorded for this clonotype. An end of the junction differs from the germline gene, which may be a read error. DNA of the CDR3: TGTGCTAGTGGTTTGGGAAATAGCGATCAGCCCCAGCATTTT. It encodes CASGLGNSDQPQHF. The J gene is TRBJ1-5, the V gene TRBV12-5; D is undetermined. Germline V gene lookup returns CDR1 LGHNT and CDR2 FRNRAP. The CDR3 is 14 residues long.

This clonotype was observed many times. This chain uses TRBV7-6 with TRBJ1-1, with D maybe TRBD1 (6 bases). V lost 5 bases and J 0 bases, leaving 10 bases between the germline ends. Germline CDR1 and CDR2: SGHVS and FNYEAQ. The CDR3 is 14 residues long. As DNA, the CDR3 is TGTGCCAGCAGCCCACAGGGAATGAACACTGAAGCTTTCTTT. Amino acids: CASSPQGMNTEAFF.

This chain uses TRBV12-3 or TRBV12-4 with TRBJ2-7; perhaps TRBD1 as D (6 bases). Trimming took 6 bases from V and 10 from J, leaving 13 bases between them. This CDR3 spans 11 amino acids. The DNA of the CDR3 is TGTGCCAGCAGGTCGACAGGATTTCAGTACTTC. Translating it yields CASRSTGFQYF.

The sample holds a few counts of this clonotype. This sequence joins TRBV10-2 and TRBJ2-6, with D uncertain. CDR1 and CDR2 from the germline V gene are WSHSY and SAAADI. This CDR3 has 14 residues. V was cut by 2 bases and J by 0 bases, with 2 bases left in between. CDR3: CASSEGSGANVLTF. The CDR3 coding sequence is TGCGCCAGCAGTGAGGGCTCTGGGGCCAACGTCCTGACTTTC.

The table lists this clonotype with many counts. V and J are TRBV20-1 and TRBJ2-1; 7 bases line up with TRBD2. Germline V CDR1 and CDR2: DFQATT, SNEGSKA (reference sequence). The V gene end was trimmed by 1 base and the J gene end by 5 bases; junction bases not matched to a gene: 8. The CDR3 is 15 residues long. The CDR3 DNA sequence: TGCAGTGCTAGAGGGGGGAGGGGTTGGAACAATGAGCAGTTCTTC. Translation gives CSARGGRGWNNEQFF.

This clonotype was seen many times. The chain combines TRBV18 with TRBJ2-7, with D possibly being TRBD1 (6 bases). The germline V and J ends were trimmed by 0 bases and 2 bases, with 8 bases remaining between them. Per the germline V gene, CDR1 is KGHSH and CDR2 is LQKENI. The CDR3 sequence is 14 residues long. The CDR3 DNA follows: TGTGCCAGCTCACCACCTCAGGGGACCTACGAGCAGTACTTC. It encodes CASSPPQGTYEQYF.

The sample holds a few counts of this clonotype. The rearrangement uses TRBV6-2 or TRBV6-3 and TRBJ1-5; D is possibly TRBD1 (5 bases). The CDR3 consists of 12 residues. V gave up 6 bases and J gave up 5 bases, with 8 bases separating them. Germline V CDR1 and CDR2: MNHEY, SVGEGT. The chain's CDR3 is CASRQGDQPQHF. CDR3 bases: TGTGCCAGCAGGCAAGGGGATCAGCCCCAGCATTTT.

This clonotype has at least ten counts. The rearrangement joins TRBV29-1 to TRBJ2-7, with D possibly matching TRBD2 (7 bases). Trimming took off 7 bases at V and 2 bases at J, with 12 bases between the two ends. The V gene's germline CDR1 is SQVTM and CDR2 ANQGSEA. The CDR3 consists of 12 residues. The CDR3 DNA reads TGCAGCGGGGGGGGACACACCTACGAGCAGTACTTC. Translation: CSGGGHTYEQYF.

The sample holds a few counts of this clonotype. The chain carries TRBV7-9 and TRBJ1-4; 8 nucleotides match TRBD1. CDR3 length equals 20 residues. Germline CDR1 is SEHNR and CDR2 is FQNEAQ (reference sequence). J gave up 0 bases and V 6 bases, and 18 bases lay outside the gene matches. This CDR3 is CASSLPRRTGQIATNEKLFF. The CDR3 DNA sequence: TGTGCCAGCAGTTTGCCCCGGAGGACAGGGCAAATTGCAACTAATGAAAAACTGTTTTTT.

This clonotype showed up just a few times. The V and J genes are TRBV4-3 and TRBJ2-7; 9 bases agree with TRBD1. There are 15 residues in the CDR3. V lost 3 bases and J lost 5; bases outside the gene matches: 8. Germline CDR1 LGHNA, CDR2 YSLEER. DNA for the CDR3: TGCGCCAGCAGCCACTACCGAGGACAGGGGAACGAGCAGTACTTC. Its protein is CASSHYRGQGNEQYF.

This clonotype has a handful of counts. V usage is TRBV12-3 or TRBV12-4 and J usage is TRBJ2-1; D is unresolved. V was cut by 7 bases and J by 6 bases, with 10 bases left in between. There are 12 residues in the CDR3. CDR3 protein: CASKSAVNEQFF. The CDR3 nucleotides are TGTGCCAGCAAGTCGGCAGTCAATGAGCAGTTCTTC.

This clonotype was recorded many times. One junction end disagrees with the germline gene, perhaps due to a read error. The gene calls are TRBV30 and TRBJ2-6, with D perhaps TRBD2 (6 bases). The V gene's germline CDR1 is GTSNPN and CDR2 SVGIG (reference sequence). The CDR3 is 16 amino acids. The DNA for the CDR3 is TGTGCCGAGGGAGGACGGGCTCGCTCTGAGGCCAACGTCCTGACTTTC. Translated: CAEGGRARSEANVLTF.

This clonotype was found a few times. The chain uses TRBV6-2 or TRBV6-3 and TRBJ2-1; the D gene could be TRBD1 or TRBD2 (5 bases each). This CDR3 comprises 17 residues. CDR1 is MNHEY and CDR2 is SVGEGT in the germline V gene. V was trimmed by 2 bases and J by 6 bases, leaving 20 bases between them. The CDR3 coding sequence is TGTGCCAGCAGTTACGCCCCAGGGCAGGGTGGAGGCAATGAGCAGTTCTTC. This encodes CASSYAPGQGGGNEQFF.

This clonotype was seen a few times. The chain employs TRBV5-1 and TRBJ2-3, with TRBD2 matching over 10 bases. This CDR3 is built from 18 residues. J lost 0 bases, V lost 0 bases, and 7 bases had no gene match. In germline, CDR1 is SGHRS, CDR2 YFSETQ. The DNA for the CDR3 is TGCGCCAGCAGCTTGGTGGCTAGCGGGGGCCAGAGCACAGATACGCAGTATTTT. Amino acids: CASSLVASGGQSTDTQYF.

This clonotype was recorded many times. This chain connects TRBV7-3 to TRBJ2-1; D is ambiguous. CDR1 SGHTA and CDR2 FQGTGA come from the germline V gene. V was shortened by 0 bases and J by 1 base, with 4 bases between the two germline ends. This CDR3 region has 14 residues. CDR3 sequence reads: CASSLTRSYNEQFF. The CDR3 DNA sequence: TGTGCCAGCAGCTTAACCCGATCCTACAATGAGCAGTTCTTC.

The sample holds many counts of this clonotype. The CDR3 here is CSVEPGYRETQYF. The CDR3 DNA sequence: TGCAGCGTTGAGCCGGGCTATCGGGAGACCCAGTACTTC. J is TRBJ2-5 and V is TRBV29-1; D remains ambiguous. V lost 3 bases and J lost 5, with 13 bases in between. The CDR3 covers 13 residues. CDR1 is SQVTM, CDR2 ANQGSEA, per germline.

This clonotype came up a few times. V gene TRBV4-1 combines with J gene TRBJ1-2; 8 nucleotides align to TRBD1. The trim removed 1 base at V and 4 bases at J, leaving 2 bases unmatched. Germline V CDR1 and CDR2: MGHRA, YSYEKL. The CDR3 runs to 14 residues. The CDR3 coding sequence is TGCGCCAGCAGCCAAGGGACAGGGCGCTATGGCTACACCTTC. Translation: CASSQGTGRYGYTF.

This clonotype was picked up a small number of times. CDR3 DNA: TGTGCCAGCAGCCCGACCTGGACCAAAGAGACCCAGTACTTC. This encodes CASSPTWTKETQYF. The chain has TRBV7-6 and TRBJ2-5; D is uncertain. This CDR3 comprises 14 residues. Germline V gene lookup returns CDR1 SGHVS and CDR2 FNYEAQ. V was clipped by 5 bases and J by 3 bases, with 13 bases between them.

This clonotype was detected ten times or more. The chain has TRBV7-2 and TRBJ2-3; 15 bases are a match to TRBD2. Germline V CDR1 and CDR2: SGHTA, FQGNSA. The CDR3 runs 17 residues. V trimming: 3 bases; J trimming: 9 bases; junction bases outside the gene matches: 10. The CDR3 DNA is TGTGCCAGCAGCTTTGGGACTAGCGGGGGGTCCCCTATAACGCAGTATTTT. As protein: CASSFGTSGGSPITQYF.

The table lists this clonotype with a few counts. This chain uses TRBV5-1 with TRBJ2-3; 7 bases agree with TRBD2. Looked up from germline, CDR1 is SGHRS and CDR2 is YFSETQ. The CDR3 runs 18 residues. V was pared by 1 base and J by 6 bases, with 17 bases of the junction left unmatched. CDR3 coding DNA: TGCGCCAGCAGCTTGTTCGTCGGACTAGGCTTCGGTGGGGATACGCAGTATTTT. Its protein product is CASSLFVGLGFGGDTQYF.

This clonotype was found a few times. The chain is built from TRBV18 and TRBJ2-7; possible D gene TRBD1, 5 bases. This CDR3 is built from 14 residues. The germline gives CDR1 KGHSH, CDR2 LQKENI. With 3 bases removed from V and 2 bases from J, the gap between germline ends came to 11 bases. The CDR3 is CASSPRQSPYEQYF. For the CDR3, the DNA is TGTGCCAGCTCACCTAGACAGAGCCCCTACGAGCAGTACTTC.

This clonotype was seen repeatedly, ten times or more. The chain uses TRBV7-2 and TRBJ1-1; D might be TRBD1 (6 bases). The CDR3 covers 14 residues. From germline, CDR1 is SGHTA and CDR2 FQGNSA. Trimming shortened V by 2 bases and J by 4 bases, and 11 bases separated the two germline ends. DNA for the CDR3: TGTGCCAGCAGCTTAATGGGGGGCGTCACTGAAGCTTTCTTT. It yields the protein CASSLMGGVTEAFF.

This clonotype appeared many times. V gene TRBV10-3 combines with J gene TRBJ2-7; 7 nucleotides line up with TRBD1. J gave up 3 bases and V 8 bases, and 1 base lay outside the gene matches. The germline V gene encodes CDR1 ENHRY and CDR2 SYGVKD. This CDR3 has 11 amino acids. In DNA form, the CDR3 reads TGTGCCATCCGGGACAGCTACGAGCAGTACTTC. Its protein is CAIRDSYEQYF.

The J gene is TRBJ2-7, the V gene TRBV7-9; TRBD2 aligns across 10 bases. This CDR3 spans 14 amino acids. Looked up from germline, CDR1 is SEHNR and CDR2 is FQNEAQ (reference sequence). The J segment lost 7 bases and the V segment lost 8 bases, leaving 11 bases of the junction unmatched. The CDR3 loop reads CASGPGTSDREQYF. The CDR3 region has the DNA TGTGCCAGCGGCCCCGGGACTAGCGATCGAGAGCAGTACTTC.

This clonotype was seen only a few times. The chain couples TRBV6-4 to TRBJ2-3; D may match TRBD1 or TRBD2 (6 bases each). The germline gives CDR1 MRHNA, CDR2 SNTAGT. The CDR3 has 15 amino acids. With 2 bases removed from V and 2 bases from J, the gap between germline ends came to 11 bases. The CDR3 is CASSDRGVSTDTQYF. DNA of the CDR3: TGTGCCAGCAGTGACAGGGGGGTTTCCACAGATACGCAGTATTTT.

The chain is built from TRBV7-6 and TRBJ2-7; no definite D call. V was trimmed by 5 bases and J by 3 bases, leaving 11 bases between them. CDR1 and CDR2 (germline): SGHVS, FNYEAQ. The CDR3 contains 13 residues. CDR3 sequence reads: CASSHYNNYEQYF. Written as DNA, the CDR3 is TGTGCCAGCAGCCATTACAACAACTACGAGCAGTACTTC.

This clonotype has a count of ten or more. The chain employs TRBV11-2 and TRBJ2-5; TRBD2 is a possible D gene (6 bases). V was shortened by 1 base and J by 5 bases, with 14 bases between the two germline ends. The CDR3 covers 15 residues. Germline V CDR1 and CDR2: SGHAT, FQNNGV. The CDR3 here is CASSLVGGGGETQYF. DNA for the CDR3: TGTGCCAGCAGCTTAGTGGGGGGAGGAGGGGAGACCCAGTACTTC.

This clonotype occurred a few times. This sequence joins TRBV6-2 or TRBV6-3 and TRBJ2-1; 9 bases fit TRBD2. The CDR3 has 15 residues. V trimming: 2 bases; J trimming: 7 bases; junction bases outside the gene matches: 6. The V gene's germline CDR1 is MNHEY and CDR2 SVGEGT. The CDR3 region is CASSYGRGGQNEQFF. The CDR3 DNA reads as TGTGCCAGCAGTTACGGGCGGGGGGGCCAGAATGAGCAGTTCTTC.

This clonotype was detected many times. The gene calls are TRBV7-9 and TRBJ2-3; 14 positions match TRBD2. CDR1 is SEHNR and CDR2 is FQNEAQ in the germline V gene (reference sequence). The J segment lost 5 bases and the V segment lost 5 bases, leaving 6 bases of the junction unmatched. This CDR3 has 16 amino acids. The CDR3 DNA follows: TGTGCCAGCAGCCAAGGACTAGCGGGGGGAAGAGATACGCAGTATTTT. This codes for CASSQGLAGGRDTQYF.

This clonotype has ten or more counts. The chain uses TRBV12-3 or TRBV12-4 and TRBJ1-2; TRBD1 is a possible D gene (5 bases). V shed 7 bases and J shed 3 bases, with 15 bases lying between them. The CDR3 runs to 14 residues. CDR3 nucleotide sequence: TGTGCCAGCATTCCTACCGGGGGGTACTATGGCTACACCTTC. This sequence encodes CASIPTGGYYGYTF.

The genes are TRBV9 and TRBJ2-3; the D gene is possibly TRBD1 (5 bases). The CDR3 consists of 14 residues. Germline CDR1 SGDLS, CDR2 YYNGEE. V was cut by 3 bases and J by 6 bases, with 14 bases left in between. The CDR3 DNA sequence: TGTGCCAGCAGCGCCCGGAACAGGCAGGATACGCAGTATTTT. Its translation: CASSARNRQDTQYF.

This clonotype has a count of ten or more. This chain links TRBV13 with TRBJ2-3, with TRBD2 matching 14 bases. The CDR3 contains 18 residues. In germline, CDR1 is PRHDT, CDR2 FYEKMQ (reference sequence). V lost 4 bases, J lost 0 bases, and 6 bases stayed unmatched. DNA of the CDR3: TGTGCCAGCAGCTCTTGGACTAGCGGGGGGACTAGCACAGATACGCAGTATTTT. Translation gives CASSSWTSGGTSTDTQYF. The full variable domain, rest sourced from reference TRBV13 and TRBJ2-3, is AAGVIQSPRHLIKEKRETATLKCYPIPRHDTVYWYQQGPGQDPQFLISFYEKMQSDKGSIPDRFSAQQFSDYHSELNMSSLELGDSALYFCASSSWTSGGTSTDTQYFGPGTRLTVL.